Below, 14 T cell receptor beta chains from the same sample are listed, as sequenced in a study of OX40 agonist ivuxolimab in advanced cancers. Using immunoSEQ multiplex PCR, the repertoire was profiled, and TCRdb retains in-frame clones only, with some absent. The table shows some 82,000 clones, with 85% to 95% occurring only once. This specimen consisted of CD4+ or CD8+ T cells sorted from blood, obtained in a trial of the OX40 agonist ivuxolimab. The receptor set was obtained from an adult with an advanced solid tumor such as melanoma, head and neck, liver or kidney cancer.

For this clone: Germline and junction disagree at one end, which may indicate a read error. V gene TRBV5-1 combines with J gene TRBJ2-1, with unresolved D. Per the germline V gene, CDR1 is SGHRS and CDR2 is YFSETQ. CDR3 length: 12 amino acids. The CDR3 protein is CASSFSYHEQFF. The CDR3 coding sequence is TGCGCCAGCAGCTTTAGCTACCATGAGCAGTTCTTC.

This clone was seen only once. V is TRBV5-5 and J is TRBJ2-7; D uncertain. V lost 0 bases, J lost 3 bases, and 10 bases lay in between. The CDR3 runs 14 residues. CDR1 SGHKS and CDR2 YYEKEE come from the germline V gene (reference sequence). The CDR3 bases are TGTGCCAGCAGCTTGGACTCCACTTTCTACGAGCAGTACTTC. Protein sequence: CASSLDSTFYEQYF.

The J gene is TRBJ2-7, the V gene TRBV27; D remains ambiguous. Germline-derived CDR1 and CDR2 are MNHEY and SMNVEV (reference sequence). The length of the CDR3 is 12 residues. With 5 bases removed from V and 4 bases from J, the gap between germline ends came to 9 bases. The CDR3 sequence is CASSGKSYEQYF. The CDR3 coding sequence is TGTGCCAGCAGTGGGAAATCATACGAGCAGTACTTC.

The rearrangement links TRBV15 to TRBJ2-5; TRBD2 might be the D (5 bases). Trimming stripped 5 bases from V and 5 bases from J, with 18 bases between. Germline V gene sequence: CDR1 LNHNV, CDR2 YYDKDF (reference sequence). The CDR3 is 15 amino acids. Here the CDR3 reads CATSESPGSLETQYF. CDR3 in DNA: TGTGCCACCAGCGAATCACCGGGGAGTTTGGAGACCCAGTACTTC.

This chain connects TRBV10-2 to TRBJ1-1; D remains ambiguous. CDR3 size: 14 residues. The V end was cut by 0 bases, the J end by 1 base, with 6 bases between. Germline CDR1 reads WSHSY; CDR2 reads SAAADI. DNA for the CDR3: TGCGCCAGCAGTGAGTCTAGGGCGAACACTGAAGCTTTCTTT. The encoded protein is CASSESRANTEAFF.

This clone was observed a single time. The chain couples TRBV6-1 to TRBJ1-3, with D tentatively TRBD1 (6 bases). CDR3 size: 15 residues. Between the trimmed V and J ends, which lost 4 bases and 5 bases, there was a span of 15 bases. CDR1 is MNHNS, CDR2 SASEGT, per germline. CDR3 DNA sequence: TGTGCCAGCAGTGTACAGGGATATATCAGAAACACCATATATTTT. This codes for CASSVQGYIRNTIYF.

V gene TRBV9 combines with J gene TRBJ2-2; 7 bases line up with TRBD1. Germline CDR1 and CDR2: SGDLS and YYNGEE. The J segment lost 0 bases and the V segment lost 3 bases, leaving 5 bases of the junction unmatched. CDR3 size: 16 residues. CDR3 DNA sequence: TGTGCCAGCAGCGGGGCAGGGGGTGCGAACACCGGGGAGCTGTTTTTT. As protein: CASSGAGGANTGELFF.

The V call is TRBV19, the J call TRBJ2-1; D is uncertain. CDR3 length: 13 amino acids. In germline, CDR1 is LNHDA, CDR2 SQIVND (reference sequence). V shed 5 bases and J shed 4 bases, with 9 bases lying between them. The CDR3 bases are TGTGCCAGTAGTGAAATGGGGTACAATGAGCAGTTCTTC. This gives the protein CASSEMGYNEQFF.

V gene TRBV6-5 combines with J gene TRBJ2-1; 11 bases map to TRBD2. CDR3 length: 15 amino acids. Germline CDR1 reads MNHEY; CDR2 reads SVGAGI. V lost 5 bases, J lost 10 bases, and 10 bases stayed unmatched. The CDR3 sequence is CASSPGTSGLREQFF. The CDR3 coding sequence is TGTGCCAGCAGTCCCGGGACTAGCGGCCTTCGGGAGCAGTTCTTC.

The V call is TRBV5-4, the J call TRBJ2-3, with 10 bases matching TRBD1. The CDR3 runs 17 residues. V lost 4 bases and J lost 2; bases outside the gene matches: 10. Germline lookup yields CDR1 SGHNT and CDR2 YYREEE (reference sequence). The CDR3 spells CASSPLGTGAITDTQYF. The DNA for the CDR3 is TGTGCCAGCAGCCCCCTAGGGACAGGGGCGATCACAGATACGCAGTATTTT.

CDR3 bases: TGTGCCAGCAGCTTAGCTTTGCGGGAGGTTGGCGGGGAGCTGTTTTTT. The encoded protein is CASSLALREVGGELFF. The chain recombines TRBV7-8 with TRBJ2-2; 8 bases agree with TRBD2. The CDR3 consists of 16 residues. Looked up from germline, CDR1 is SGHVS and CDR2 is FQNEAQ. Trimming cost V 0 bases and J 7 bases; bases outside gene matches: 7. The full variable domain, its missing parts supplied by reference TRBV7-8 and TRBJ2-2, is GAGVSQSPRYKVAKRGQDVALRCDPISGHVSLFWYQQALGQGPEFLTYFQNEAQLDKSGLPSDRFFAERPEGSVSTLKIQRTQQEDSAVYLCASSLALREVGGELFFGEGSRLTVL.

V and J are TRBV9 and TRBJ1-4, with D perhaps TRBD1 (5 bases). Trimming pared 3 bases from V and 7 bases from J, leaving 13 bases between. CDR1 and CDR2 (germline): SGDLS, YYNGEE. CDR3 length: 14 amino acids. The CDR3 reads CASSAGFGFEKLFF. In nucleotides, the CDR3 is TGTGCCAGCAGCGCAGGGTTCGGGTTTGAAAAACTGTTTTTT.

The V gene is TRBV4-2, the J gene TRBJ2-7, with 7 bases lining up with TRBD2. This CDR3 region has 15 residues. The V and J ends lost 1 base and 3 bases, in that order; junction bases with no gene match: 6. Germline-derived CDR1 and CDR2 are LGHNA and YNFKEQ. The CDR3 loop is CASSQGGSSGYEQYF. As DNA, the CDR3 is TGTGCCAGCAGCCAAGGCGGGAGTAGCGGCTACGAGCAGTACTTC.

CDR3 coding DNA: TGTGCCAGCAGCTTGGGGGATGAAGCTTTCTTT. It translates to CASSLGDEAFF. This sequence joins TRBV7-9 and TRBJ1-1, with D maybe TRBD1 (5 bases). Trimming pared 3 bases from V and 7 bases from J, leaving 6 bases between. CDR1 and CDR2 (germline): SEHNR, FQNEAQ (reference sequence). This CDR3 has 11 residues. Full variable domain (remainder filled in from reference TRBV7-9 and TRBJ1-1): DTGVSQNPRHKITKRGQNVTFRCDPISEHNRLYWYRQTLGQGPEFLTYFQNEAQLEKSRLLSDRFSAERPKGSFSTLEIQRTEQGDSAMYLCASSLGDEAFFGQGTRLTVV.